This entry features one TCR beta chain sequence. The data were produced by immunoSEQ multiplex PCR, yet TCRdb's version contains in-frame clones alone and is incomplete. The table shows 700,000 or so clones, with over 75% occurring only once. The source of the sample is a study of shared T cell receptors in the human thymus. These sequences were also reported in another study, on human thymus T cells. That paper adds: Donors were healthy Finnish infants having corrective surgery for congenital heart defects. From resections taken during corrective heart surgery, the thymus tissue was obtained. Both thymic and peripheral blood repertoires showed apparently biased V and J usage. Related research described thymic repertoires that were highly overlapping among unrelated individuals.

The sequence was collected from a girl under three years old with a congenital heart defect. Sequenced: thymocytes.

The CDR3 DNA reads as TGTGCCAGCAGTCTCTTTGGGCGCACTGAAGCTTTCTTT. It encodes CASSLFGRTEAFF. This chain joins TRBV6-5 and TRBJ1-1; D remains ambiguous. The CDR3 totals 13 residues. The V and J ends lost 5 bases and 4 bases respectively, with 11 bases between them. CDR1 and CDR2 (germline): MNHEY, SVGAGI.